These T cell receptor beta chains were read from a single sample in a study of blood T cell repertoires in COVID-19. TCRdb's copy holds only in-frame clones and misses some; the assay was immunoSEQ multiplex PCR. This sample carries fewer than 85,000 clones, roughly 89% of them seen once, and the ten largest clones take roughly 8%. Sequences were obtained from peripheral blood. These receptors all come from a human donor in a cohort sampled during active COVID-19. Each CDR3 is given with its conserved first and last residue. The order of the fields is clone size, V gene, D gene, J gene, CDR3 protein, CDR3 DNA. The D gene is left open where the match is weak. Not all rows give a size; the values are once, few, many and, for expanded clones, a class.

clone_size: .
v_call: TRBV4-3
d_call: TRBD2
j_call: TRBJ2-5
cdr3_aa: CASSQDPSGGAETQYF
cdr3_nt: TGCGCCAGCAGCCAAGACCCTAGCGGGGGGGCAGAGACCCAGTACTTC

clone_size: .
v_call: TRBV12-3/TRBV12-4
d_call: .
j_call: TRBJ1-2
cdr3_aa: CASGPGGDGYTF
cdr3_nt: TGTGCCAGCGGACCGGGGGGCGATGGCTACACCTTC

clone_size: .
v_call: TRBV30
d_call: TRBD1
j_call: TRBJ1-1
cdr3_aa: CAWTARDRVNTEAFF
cdr3_nt: TGTGCCTGGACCGCCCGGGACAGGGTGAACACTGAAGCTTTCTTT

clone_size: .
v_call: TRBV24-1
d_call: .
j_call: TRBJ2-7
cdr3_aa: CATSGPGLGSSYEQYF
cdr3_nt: TGTGCCACCAGTGGGCCAGGACTGGGGAGCTCCTACGAGCAGTACTTC

clone_size: .
v_call: TRBV30
d_call: .
j_call: TRBJ1-2
cdr3_aa: CAWSVQGYGYTF
cdr3_nt: TGTGCCTGGAGTGTACAGGGCTATGGCTACACCTTC

clone_size: .
v_call: TRBV9
d_call: .
j_call: TRBJ2-7
cdr3_aa: CASSVAPGVGSYEQYF
cdr3_nt: TGTGCCAGCAGCGTAGCACCGGGGGTGGGGTCCTACGAGCAGTACTTC

clone_size: .
v_call: TRBV21-1
d_call: .
j_call: TRBJ1-3
cdr3_aa: CASSKANRYSGNTIYF
cdr3_nt: TGTGCCAGCAGCAAAGCGAACAGGTACTCTGGAAACACCATATATTTT

clone_size: .
v_call: TRBV7-2
d_call: TRBD1
j_call: TRBJ2-7
cdr3_aa: CASSRDRGSWEQYF
cdr3_nt: TGTGCCAGCAGCCGCGACAGGGGAAGTTGGGAGCAGTACTTC

clone_size: once
v_call: TRBV5-4
d_call: .
j_call: TRBJ1-3
cdr3_aa: CASSIDINSGNTIYF
cdr3_nt: TGTGCCAGCAGCATTGACATAAACTCTGGAAACACCATATATTTT

clone_size: .
v_call: TRBV7-9
d_call: TRBD1
j_call: TRBJ1-1
cdr3_aa: CASSRDRGTEAFF
cdr3_nt: TGTGCCAGCAGCCGGGACAGGGGGACTGAAGCTTTCTTT

clone_size: .
v_call: TRBV11-2
d_call: TRBD1
j_call: TRBJ1-3
cdr3_aa: CASSLDPWTGPTGNTIYF
cdr3_nt: TGTGCCAGCAGCTTAGATCCTTGGACAGGGCCAACTGGAAACACCATATATTTT

clone_size: .
v_call: TRBV6-2/TRBV6-3
d_call: .
j_call: TRBJ1-1
cdr3_aa: CASSYSIAGGEAFF
cdr3_nt: TGTGCCAGCAGTTACTCGATCGCGGGGGGCGAAGCTTTCTTT

clone_size: .
v_call: TRBV19
d_call: .
j_call: TRBJ2-7
cdr3_aa: CASSIAAGRSYEQYF
cdr3_nt: TGTGCCAGTAGTATAGCGGCAGGGAGGTCCTACGAGCAGTACTTC

clone_size: .
v_call: TRBV12-3/TRBV12-4
d_call: .
j_call: TRBJ1-1
cdr3_aa: CASSLVPSRAFF
cdr3_nt: TGTGCCAGCAGTTTAGTCCCCTCCCGAGCTTTCTTT

clone_size: .
v_call: TRBV7-2
d_call: TRBD1
j_call: TRBJ2-6
cdr3_aa: CASFGQGVSSGANVLTF
cdr3_nt: TGTGCCAGCTTTGGACAGGGGGTTTCCTCTGGGGCCAACGTCCTGACTTTC

clone_size: few
v_call: TRBV4-2
d_call: TRBD1
j_call: TRBJ1-5
cdr3_aa: CASSQETGGNQPQHF
cdr3_nt: TGTGCCAGCAGCCAAGAGACAGGGGGCAATCAGCCCCAGCATTTT

clone_size: .
v_call: TRBV28
d_call: TRBD2
j_call: TRBJ2-7
cdr3_aa: CASSLRLAGEYEQYF
cdr3_nt: TGTGCCAGCAGTTTAAGACTAGCGGGGGAATACGAGCAGTACTTC

clone_size: .
v_call: TRBV18
d_call: .
j_call: TRBJ1-2
cdr3_aa: CASSPSHEDRYYGYTF
cdr3_nt: TGTGCCAGCTCACCAAGTCACGAAGACAGATACTATGGCTACACCTTC

clone_size: .
v_call: TRBV10-3
d_call: TRBD1
j_call: TRBJ2-7
cdr3_aa: CAIRVRRETGGVPTYEQYF
cdr3_nt: TGTGCCATCAGGGTCCGACGTGAAACAGGGGGCGTTCCTACCTACGAGCAGTACTTC

clone_size: .
v_call: TRBV5-6
d_call: TRBD2
j_call: TRBJ2-7
cdr3_aa: CASSLDERLAGAAYEQYF
cdr3_nt: TGTGCCAGCAGCTTGGATGAACGGCTAGCGGGGGCCGCCTACGAGCAGTACTTC

clone_size: .
v_call: TRBV11-1
d_call: .
j_call: TRBJ2-7
cdr3_aa: CASSFQGIAYEQYF
cdr3_nt: TGTGCCAGCAGCTTCCAGGGGATTGCCTACGAGCAGTACTTC

clone_size: .
v_call: TRBV9
d_call: .
j_call: TRBJ2-5
cdr3_aa: CASSVSMQETQYF
cdr3_nt: TGTGCCAGCAGCGTATCCATGCAAGAGACCCAGTACTTC

clone_size: .
v_call: TRBV30
d_call: .
j_call: TRBJ2-7
cdr3_aa: CAWNGGAGPYEQYF
cdr3_nt: TGTGCCTGGAATGGGGGGGCAGGCCCCTACGAGCAGTACTTC

clone_size: .
v_call: TRBV9
d_call: TRBD1
j_call: TRBJ1-1
cdr3_aa: CASSNGQGMGAFF
cdr3_nt: TGTGCCAGCAGCAACGGACAGGGGATGGGTGCTTTCTTT

clone_size: .
v_call: TRBV9
d_call: TRBD2
j_call: TRBJ2-7
cdr3_aa: CASSATSGTYEQYF
cdr3_nt: TGTGCCAGCAGCGCAACTAGCGGTACCTACGAGCAGTACTTC

clone_size: .
v_call: TRBV28
d_call: .
j_call: TRBJ2-7
cdr3_aa: CASSLIPARNSYEQYF
cdr3_nt: TGTGCCAGCAGTTTAATCCCCGCCAGGAACTCCTACGAGCAGTACTTC

clone_size: .
v_call: TRBV4-1
d_call: .
j_call: TRBJ1-2
cdr3_aa: CASSQEQRAHYGYTF
cdr3_nt: TGCGCCAGCAGCCAAGAACAGAGGGCTCACTATGGCTACACCTTC

clone_size: once
v_call: TRBV19
d_call: TRBD1
j_call: TRBJ1-5
cdr3_aa: CASSLTGENQPQHF
cdr3_nt: TGTGCCAGTAGTCTGACAGGGGAAAATCAGCCCCAGCATTTT

clone_size: .
v_call: TRBV29-1
d_call: TRBD2
j_call: TRBJ2-7
cdr3_aa: CSVREDGRGEQYF
cdr3_nt: TGCAGCGTTCGGGAGGACGGGCGGGGCGAGCAGTACTTC

clone_size: .
v_call: TRBV6-2/TRBV6-3
d_call: .
j_call: TRBJ1-6
cdr3_aa: CASSWEQGTNSPLHF
cdr3_nt: TGTGCCAGCAGCTGGGAACAGGGAACTAATTCACCCCTCCACTTT

clone_size: .
v_call: TRBV11-2
d_call: .
j_call: TRBJ1-3
cdr3_aa: CASSSPLGRYSGNTIYF
cdr3_nt: TGTGCCAGCAGCTCCCCTCTGGGGCGATACTCTGGAAACACCATATATTTT

clone_size: .
v_call: TRBV27
d_call: .
j_call: TRBJ2-7
cdr3_aa: CASSSSMSIHEQYF
cdr3_nt: TGTGCCAGCAGTTCATCAATGAGTATCCACGAGCAGTACTTC

clone_size: .
v_call: TRBV7-8
d_call: TRBD1
j_call: TRBJ1-5
cdr3_aa: CASSMRQGRNQPQHF
cdr3_nt: TGTGCCAGCAGCATGAGACAGGGCCGCAATCAGCCCCAGCATTTT

clone_size: .
v_call: TRBV11-2
d_call: TRBD2
j_call: TRBJ2-1
cdr3_aa: CASSPNRGLAGALYNEQFF
cdr3_nt: TGTGCCAGCAGCCCGAATAGAGGACTAGCGGGGGCCCTCTACAATGAGCAGTTCTTC

clone_size: once
v_call: TRBV9
d_call: .
j_call: TRBJ1-1
cdr3_aa: CASSRGRVNTEAFF
cdr3_nt: TGTGCCAGCAGCCGGGGGAGGGTGAACACTGAAGCTTTCTTT

clone_size: .
v_call: TRBV4-3
d_call: .
j_call: TRBJ2-7
cdr3_aa: CASSQDHQGLPYEQYF
cdr3_nt: TGCGCCAGCAGCCAAGATCATCAGGGCCTACCTTACGAGCAGTACTTC

clone_size: .
v_call: TRBV6-2/TRBV6-3
d_call: .
j_call: TRBJ1-1
cdr3_aa: CASSYGWTQNTEAFF
cdr3_nt: TGTGCCAGCAGTTACGGCTGGACACAAAACACTGAAGCTTTCTTT

clone_size: .
v_call: TRBV7-8
d_call: .
j_call: TRBJ2-7
cdr3_aa: CASSQFQGRNEQYF
cdr3_nt: TGTGCCAGCAGCCAATTTCAGGGGCGCAACGAGCAGTACTTC

clone_size: .
v_call: TRBV4-2
d_call: TRBD2
j_call: TRBJ2-1
cdr3_aa: CASSQETSGGYHRYNEQFF
cdr3_nt: TGTGCCAGCAGCCAAGAGACTAGCGGGGGCTATCATAGGTACAATGAGCAGTTCTTC

clone_size: .
v_call: TRBV13
d_call: TRBD1
j_call: TRBJ1-2
cdr3_aa: CASSLGSGGPGYTF
cdr3_nt: TGTGCCAGCAGCTTAGGTTCAGGGGGCCCTGGCTACACCTTC

clone_size: .
v_call: TRBV5-4
d_call: TRBD1
j_call: TRBJ2-7
cdr3_aa: CASSSTGTGKNEQYF
cdr3_nt: TGTGCCAGCAGCTCTACCGGGACAGGGAAAAACGAGCAGTACTTC

clone_size: .
v_call: TRBV11-2
d_call: .
j_call: TRBJ2-7
cdr3_aa: CATGGPNSYEQYF
cdr3_nt: TGTGCCACCGGGGGGCCGAACAGCTACGAGCAGTACTTC

clone_size: .
v_call: TRBV7-7
d_call: .
j_call: TRBJ1-4
cdr3_aa: CASSQGGTFNEKLFF
cdr3_nt: TGTGCCAGCAGCCAGGGAGGGACATTTAATGAAAAACTGTTTTTT

clone_size: .
v_call: TRBV30
d_call: TRBD1
j_call: TRBJ1-4
cdr3_aa: CAGDRGDEKLFF
cdr3_nt: TGTGCCGGGGACAGGGGGGACGAAAAACTGTTTTTT

clone_size: .
v_call: TRBV11-2
d_call: TRBD1
j_call: TRBJ2-7
cdr3_aa: CASSFDSPGQGPYEQYF
cdr3_nt: TGTGCCAGCAGCTTCGATAGTCCGGGACAGGGCCCCTACGAGCAGTACTTC

clone_size: .
v_call: TRBV2
d_call: .
j_call: TRBJ1-1
cdr3_aa: CASRGYGGGASTEAFF
cdr3_nt: TGTGCCAGCAGAGGATATGGGGGGGGCGCCTCCACTGAAGCTTTCTTT

clone_size: .
v_call: TRBV7-9
d_call: .
j_call: TRBJ2-7
cdr3_aa: CASSSPDASDSEQYF
cdr3_nt: TGTGCCAGCAGCTCCCCTGACGCTAGCGACTCTGAGCAGTACTTC

clone_size: .
v_call: TRBV6-1
d_call: .
j_call: TRBJ2-7
cdr3_aa: CASSEYRVTDEQYF
cdr3_nt: TGTGCCAGCAGTGAATACAGGGTGACCGACGAGCAGTACTTC

clone_size: .
v_call: TRBV4-1
d_call: TRBD2
j_call: TRBJ2-1
cdr3_aa: CASSQGYLAAAYNEQFF
cdr3_nt: TGCGCCAGCAGCCAAGGGTATCTAGCGGCTGCCTACAATGAGCAGTTCTTC

clone_size: .
v_call: TRBV27
d_call: .
j_call: TRBJ1-2
cdr3_aa: CASRSTGYRSDGYTF
cdr3_nt: TGTGCCAGCAGATCTACAGGGTACCGCAGCGATGGCTACACCTTC

clone_size: .
v_call: TRBV14
d_call: .
j_call: TRBJ2-7
cdr3_aa: CASSQDLGGRGEQYF
cdr3_nt: TGTGCCAGCAGCCAAGATTTAGGGGGTCGTGGGGAGCAGTACTTC

clone_size: .
v_call: TRBV7-3
d_call: .
j_call: TRBJ2-6
cdr3_aa: CASRLGSGANVLTF
cdr3_nt: TGTGCCAGCAGACTTGGCTCTGGGGCCAACGTCCTGACTTTC

clone_size: .
v_call: TRBV2
d_call: .
j_call: TRBJ2-7
cdr3_aa: CASIGSYEQYF
cdr3_nt: TGTGCCAGCATTGGGAGCTACGAGCAGTACTTC

clone_size: .
v_call: TRBV5-6
d_call: .
j_call: TRBJ1-5
cdr3_aa: CASSLWSDPRNQPQHF
cdr3_nt: TGTGCCAGCAGCTTGTGGTCAGATCCCAGGAATCAGCCCCAGCATTTT

clone_size: .
v_call: TRBV11-2
d_call: .
j_call: TRBJ1-3
cdr3_aa: CASSPVRRINSGNTIYF
cdr3_nt: TGTGCCAGCAGCCCCGTGAGGAGGATCAACTCTGGAAACACCATATATTTT

clone_size: .
v_call: TRBV7-8
d_call: .
j_call: TRBJ2-7
cdr3_aa: CASRLGAPGGEQYF
cdr3_nt: TGTGCCAGCCGATTGGGGGCCCCAGGCGGGGAGCAGTACTTC

clone_size: once
v_call: TRBV2
d_call: .
j_call: TRBJ1-1
cdr3_aa: CASPRVDTEAFF
cdr3_nt: TGTGCCAGCCCCAGGGTGGACACTGAAGCTTTCTTT

clone_size: .
v_call: TRBV4-2
d_call: TRBD2
j_call: TRBJ2-2
cdr3_aa: CASSQLGTSGGTGELFF
cdr3_nt: TGTGCCAGCAGCCAGCTAGGGACTAGCGGGGGCACCGGGGAGCTGTTTTTT